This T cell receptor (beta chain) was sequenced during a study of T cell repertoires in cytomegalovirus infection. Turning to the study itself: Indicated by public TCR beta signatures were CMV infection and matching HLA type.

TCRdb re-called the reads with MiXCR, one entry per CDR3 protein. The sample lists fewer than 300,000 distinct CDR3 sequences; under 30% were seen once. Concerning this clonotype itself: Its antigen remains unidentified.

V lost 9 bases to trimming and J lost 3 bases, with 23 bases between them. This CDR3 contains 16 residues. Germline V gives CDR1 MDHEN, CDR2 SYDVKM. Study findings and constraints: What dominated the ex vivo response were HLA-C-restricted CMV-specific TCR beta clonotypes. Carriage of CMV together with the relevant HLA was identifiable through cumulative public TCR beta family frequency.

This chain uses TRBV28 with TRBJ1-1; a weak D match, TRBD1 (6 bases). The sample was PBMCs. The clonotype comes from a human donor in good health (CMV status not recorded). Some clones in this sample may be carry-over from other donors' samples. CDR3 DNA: TGTGCCAGTGGTCCCGGGGGGGGGCTTGTGGACACTGAAGCTTTCTTT. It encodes CASGPGGGLVDTEAFF.